The entry that follows covers one TCR beta chain sequence. This clonotype was counted between two and nine times. The antigen this receptor binds is unknown. No quality values exist for individual bases; no much larger clone is one base distant. There are 15 amino acids in the CDR3, from cysteine to phenylalanine inclusive. Only CDR3 DNA is held: 45 bases, read in frame from base 1. CDR1 and CDR2, looked up from the germline V gene (reference sequence), are LNHNV and YYDKDF. V is pared back by 0 bases and J by 8 bases, with 14 bases lying between the germline termini. This specimen belongs to a study of spatial heterogeneity in lung cancer (dated by TCRdb to the late 2010s). Background for the entire study: Beta-chain transcripts were consistently detected in greater numbers than alpha-chain transcripts, which likely reflects a higher abundance of beta-chain transcripts. Both alpha and beta chains were TCR-sequenced in around 220 tumor regions, approximately 64 matched nontumor lung samples and roughly 50 PBMC samples obtained at surgery. In the raw uncorrected reads, each unique combination of TCR and UMI appeared more than ten times on average. TCR alpha and beta repertoires were quantitatively compared across multiple tumor regions, matched nontumor lung and blood in non-small cell lung cancer. TCR repertoire features were related to nonsynonymous mutation counts determined by whole-exome sequencing of tumor tissue.

Study-wide findings and limitations: Ubiquitous expanded tumor TCRs showed up in blood more often at tumor resection than at routine follow-up. Additional single-cell paired TCR alpha and beta sequencing was considered necessary to confirm, at a functional level, the hypothesis that regional TCRs recognize regional mutations.

Library generation was performed with 5' RACE. The data were produced on a NextSeq 500. In the TCR library protocol, a unique molecular identifier was attached to each TCR cDNA molecule so that PCR and sequencing errors could be corrected. For the original study's pipeline: TCR identification, UMI-based error correction and CDR3 extraction were performed with Decombinator tools. TCRs above a frequency of 2 per 1,000, corresponding to the top 1% of the tumor frequency distribution, were defined as expanded. Each repertoire was subsampled 100 times to 5,000 TCRs, after which Renyi diversity was computed with the R vegan package. CDR3 similarity networks were built from amino acid triplet string-kernel similarity, connecting CDR3s with pairwise similarity above 0.82. The public sequencing data were trimmed at Q25 with fastp and processed into clonotypes with MiXCR by TCRdb, which kept only in-frame beta chains. Here each entry gathers all rows of one CDR3 protein and keeps the most common genes and DNA. TCRdb, not the original authors, processed these V and J calls. This sample gives under 30,000 distinct CDR3 sequences in total; roughly 3% of them show up just once. In total, the top ten clones hold 25% to 35% of the sample.

The sample's time point label, decoded: sample taken at primary tumor resection. Whole RNA extracted from tumor and nontumor lung tissue, or from cryopreserved PBMC samples, was used for TCR sequencing without cell sorting. The donors were 65 to 85 patients from the lung TRACERx cohort who had early-stage, untreated non-small cell lung cancer. Patients were selected for TCR sequencing only if sufficient RNA was available from at least two tumor regions. This receptor was obtained from a female donor with early-stage non-small cell lung cancer. The V and J genes are TRBV15 and TRBJ2-1; a tentative D call is TRBD1 (6 bases match). The specimen comprised PBMCs, sampled at surgery. The nucleotides are TGTGCCACCAGCAGAGATGCCCAGGGGCTCGATGAGCAGTTCTTC. Its translation reads: CATSRDAQGLDEQFF.